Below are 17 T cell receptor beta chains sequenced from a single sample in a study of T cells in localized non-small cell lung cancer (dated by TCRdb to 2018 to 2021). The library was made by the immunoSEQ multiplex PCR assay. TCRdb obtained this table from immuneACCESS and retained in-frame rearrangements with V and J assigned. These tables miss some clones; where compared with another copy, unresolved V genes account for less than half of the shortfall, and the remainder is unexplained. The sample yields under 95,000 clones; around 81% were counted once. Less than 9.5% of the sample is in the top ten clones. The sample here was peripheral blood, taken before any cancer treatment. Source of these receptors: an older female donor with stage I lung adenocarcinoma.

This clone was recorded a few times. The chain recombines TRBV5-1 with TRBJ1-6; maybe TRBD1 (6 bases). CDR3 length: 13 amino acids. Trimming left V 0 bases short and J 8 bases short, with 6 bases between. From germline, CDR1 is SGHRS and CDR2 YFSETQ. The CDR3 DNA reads TGCGCCAGCAGCTTGGGACAGGATTCACCCCTCCACTTT. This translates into CASSLGQDSPLHF.

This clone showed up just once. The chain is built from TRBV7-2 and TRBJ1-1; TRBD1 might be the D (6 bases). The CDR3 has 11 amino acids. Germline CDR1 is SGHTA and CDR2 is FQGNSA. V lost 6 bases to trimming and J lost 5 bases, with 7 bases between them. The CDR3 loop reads CASSQGTEAFF. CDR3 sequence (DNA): TGTGCCAGCAGTCAGGGGACTGAAGCTTTCTTT.

The chain's CDR3 is CASSLDPPVSLAGANVLTF. DNA of the CDR3: TGTGCCAGCAGCTTAGACCCCCCAGTCTCCCTAGCTGGGGCCAACGTCCTGACTTTC. The V gene is TRBV11-1, the J gene TRBJ2-6; D is uncertain. Germline V gene data show CDR1 as SGHAT and CDR2 as FQDESV (reference sequence). V was clipped by 1 base and J by 2 bases, with 18 bases between them. CDR3 length: 19 residues.

CDR3 in DNA: TGTGCCAGCAGTTTCCAAGAGACCCAGTACTTC. Protein product: CASSFQETQYF. This chain uses TRBV28 with TRBJ2-5; D gene unclear. This CDR3 has 11 amino acids. CDR1 is MDHEN, CDR2 SYDVKM, per germline. Trimming took 3 bases from V and 1 from J, leaving 0 bases between them.

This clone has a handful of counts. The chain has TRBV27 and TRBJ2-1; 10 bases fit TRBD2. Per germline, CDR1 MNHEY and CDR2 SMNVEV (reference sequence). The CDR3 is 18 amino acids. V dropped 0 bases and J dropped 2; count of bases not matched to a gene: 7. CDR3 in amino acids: CASSLSPSGGGAYNEQFF. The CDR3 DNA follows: TGTGCCAGCAGTTTATCGCCTAGCGGGGGAGGCGCCTACAATGAGCAGTTCTTC.

CDR3 DNA: TGTGCCAGCAGCTTAGCCTACCCCGATGGCTACACCTTC. Residues: CASSLAYPDGYTF. The chain uses TRBV7-8 and TRBJ1-2; D unresolved. CDR1 and CDR2 (germline): SGHVS, FQNEAQ. This CDR3 is 13 amino acids long. The V end lost 0 bases, the J end lost 6 bases, and 8 bases lay between the germline ends.

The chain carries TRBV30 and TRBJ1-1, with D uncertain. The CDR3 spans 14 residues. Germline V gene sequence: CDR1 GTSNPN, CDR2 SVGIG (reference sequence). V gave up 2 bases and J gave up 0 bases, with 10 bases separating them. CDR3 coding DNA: TGTGCCTGGAGTTTTCCCGCGGTGAACACTGAAGCTTTCTTT. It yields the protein CAWSFPAVNTEAFF.

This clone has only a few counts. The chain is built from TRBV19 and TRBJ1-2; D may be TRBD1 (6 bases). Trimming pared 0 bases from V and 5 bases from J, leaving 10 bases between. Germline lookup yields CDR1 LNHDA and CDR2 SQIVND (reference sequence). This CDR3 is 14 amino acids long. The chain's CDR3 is CASSIETGAYGYTF. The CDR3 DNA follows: TGTGCCAGTAGTATAGAGACGGGGGCATATGGCTACACCTTC.

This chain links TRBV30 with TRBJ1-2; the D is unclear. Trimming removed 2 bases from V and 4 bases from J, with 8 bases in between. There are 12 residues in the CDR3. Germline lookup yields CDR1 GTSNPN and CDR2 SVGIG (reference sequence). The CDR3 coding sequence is TGTGCCTGGAGTCCAGCACTCTATGGCTACACCTTC. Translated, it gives CAWSPALYGYTF.

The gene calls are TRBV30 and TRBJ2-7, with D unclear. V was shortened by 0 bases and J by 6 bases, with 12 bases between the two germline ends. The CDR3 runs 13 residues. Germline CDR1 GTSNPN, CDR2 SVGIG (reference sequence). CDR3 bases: TGTGCCTGGAGTGTTGGTAGCCAGAGCGAGCAGTACTTC. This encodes CAWSVGSQSEQYF.

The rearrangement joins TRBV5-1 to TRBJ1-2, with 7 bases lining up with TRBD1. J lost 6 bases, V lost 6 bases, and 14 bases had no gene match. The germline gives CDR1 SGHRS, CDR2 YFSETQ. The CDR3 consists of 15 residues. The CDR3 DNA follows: TGCGCCAGCAACCCTACGACAGGGCGGACAGATGGCTACACCTTC. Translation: CASNPTTGRTDGYTF.

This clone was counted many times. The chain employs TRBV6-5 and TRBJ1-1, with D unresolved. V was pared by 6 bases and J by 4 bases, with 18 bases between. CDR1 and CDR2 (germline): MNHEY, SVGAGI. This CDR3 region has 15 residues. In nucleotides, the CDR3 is TGTGCCAGCAGGGGGAGTCTGGGTAGCGTCACTGAAGCTTTCTTT. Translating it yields CASRGSLGSVTEAFF.

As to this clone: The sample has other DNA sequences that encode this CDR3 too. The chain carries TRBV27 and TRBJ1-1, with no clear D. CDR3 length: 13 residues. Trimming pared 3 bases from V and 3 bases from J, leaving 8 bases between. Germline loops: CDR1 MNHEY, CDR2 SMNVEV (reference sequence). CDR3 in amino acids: CASSFGSYTEAFF. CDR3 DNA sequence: TGTGCCAGCAGTTTCGGGTCCTACACTGAAGCTTTCTTT.

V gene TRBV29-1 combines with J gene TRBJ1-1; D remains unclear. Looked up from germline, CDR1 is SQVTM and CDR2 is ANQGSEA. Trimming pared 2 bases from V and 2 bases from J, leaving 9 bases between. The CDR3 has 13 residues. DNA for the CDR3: TGCAGCGTTGAACGTACAGTTAACACTGAAGCTTTCTTT. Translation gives CSVERTVNTEAFF.

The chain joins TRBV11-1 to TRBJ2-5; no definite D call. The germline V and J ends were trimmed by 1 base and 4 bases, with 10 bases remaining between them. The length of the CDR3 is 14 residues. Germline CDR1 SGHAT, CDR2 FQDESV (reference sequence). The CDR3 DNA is TGTGCCAGCAGCTTAGAAGTGTCGGGAGAGACCCAGTACTTC. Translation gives CASSLEVSGETQYF.

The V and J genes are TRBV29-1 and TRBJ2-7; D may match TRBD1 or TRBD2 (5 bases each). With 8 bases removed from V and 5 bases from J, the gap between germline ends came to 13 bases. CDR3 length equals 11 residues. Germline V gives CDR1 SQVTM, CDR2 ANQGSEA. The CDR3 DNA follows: TGCAGCTCTGCTCGGGGCGACGAGCAGTACTTC. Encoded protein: CSSARGDEQYF.

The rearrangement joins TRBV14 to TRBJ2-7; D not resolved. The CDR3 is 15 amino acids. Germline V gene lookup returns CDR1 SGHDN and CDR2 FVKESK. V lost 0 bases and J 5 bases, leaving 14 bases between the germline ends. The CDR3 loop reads CASSQEIIEVNEQYF. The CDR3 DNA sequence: TGTGCCAGCAGCCAAGAGATTATCGAGGTTAACGAGCAGTACTTC.